This TCR beta chain comes out of a study of blood T cell repertoires in COVID-19. Assay used: immunoSEQ multiplex PCR; TCRdb lists only in-frame clones, some missing. The table has about 400,000 clones, around nine tenths seen once. This CDR3 spans 13 amino acids. Between the trimmed V and J ends, which lost 1 base and 2 bases, there was a span of 6 bases. CDR1 and CDR2 (germline): SGHKS, YYEKEE (reference sequence). Sequenced input: PBMCs or T cells enriched from blood (not recorded which). This receptor was taken from a woman in her fifties or sixties who had recovered from COVID-19. The V gene is TRBV5-5, the J gene TRBJ1-1, with D uncertain. CDR3 protein: CASSLQSNTEAFF. CDR3 in DNA: TGTGCCAGCAGCTTGCAGTCCAACACTGAAGCTTTCTTT.